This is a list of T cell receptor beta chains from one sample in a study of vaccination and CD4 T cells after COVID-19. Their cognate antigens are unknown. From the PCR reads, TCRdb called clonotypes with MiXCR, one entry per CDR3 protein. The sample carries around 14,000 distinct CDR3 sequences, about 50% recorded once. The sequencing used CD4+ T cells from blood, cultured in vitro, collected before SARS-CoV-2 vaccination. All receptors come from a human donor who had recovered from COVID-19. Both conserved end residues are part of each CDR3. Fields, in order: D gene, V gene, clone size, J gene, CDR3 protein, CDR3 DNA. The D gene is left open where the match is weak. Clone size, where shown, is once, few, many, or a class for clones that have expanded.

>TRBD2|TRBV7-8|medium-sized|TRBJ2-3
CASSPRTSGAITDTQYF
TGTGCCAGCAGCCCGCGGACTAGCGGGGCGATCACAGATACGCAGTATTTT
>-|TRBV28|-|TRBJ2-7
CASSRGWEQYF
TGTGCCAGCAGTCGTGGGTGGGAGCAGTACTTC
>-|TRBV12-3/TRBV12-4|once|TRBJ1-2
CASSVRQTSYTF
TGTGCCAGCAGCGTGAGACAGACTAGCTACACCTTC
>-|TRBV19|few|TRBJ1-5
CASGPDYSNQPQHF
TGTGCCAGTGGACCAGACTATAGCAATCAGCCCCAGCATTTT
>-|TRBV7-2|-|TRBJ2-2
CASSLNPAGPTGELFF
TGTGCCAGCAGCCTAAATCCCGCAGGGCCCACCGGGGAGCTGTTTTTT
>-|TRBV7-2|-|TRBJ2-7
CASSLPPRSYEQYF
TGTGCCAGCAGCTTACCGCCCCGGTCCTACGAGCAGTACTTC
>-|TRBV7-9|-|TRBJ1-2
CASSPRAITLHGYTF
TGTGCCAGCAGCCCCAGGGCTATTACACTCCATGGCTACACCTTC
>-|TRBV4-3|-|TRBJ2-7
CASSQGPGAQYEQYF
TGCGCCAGCAGCCAAGGCCCGGGAGCGCAGTACGAGCAGTACTTC
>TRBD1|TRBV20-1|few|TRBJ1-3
CSAAQGAYGNTIYF
TGCAGTGCTGCGCAGGGGGCATACGGAAACACCATATATTTT
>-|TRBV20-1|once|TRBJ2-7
CSASALAEREQYF
TGCAGTGCTAGTGCATTAGCGGAGCGGGAGCAGTACTTC
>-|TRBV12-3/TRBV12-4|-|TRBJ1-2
CASSWGEGYTF
TGTGCCAGCAGTTGGGGGGAAGGCTACACCTTC
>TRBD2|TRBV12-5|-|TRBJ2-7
CASKTSGHTYEQYF
TGTGCTAGTAAGACTAGCGGGCACACCTACGAGCAGTACTTC
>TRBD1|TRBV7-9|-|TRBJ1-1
CASNYIGTGEEAFF
TGTGCCAGCAACTATATCGGGACAGGGGAAGAAGCCTTCTTT
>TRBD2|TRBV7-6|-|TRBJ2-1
CASSRTSGPYNEQFF
TGTGCCAGCAGTCGTACTAGCGGACCATACAATGAGCAGTTCTTC
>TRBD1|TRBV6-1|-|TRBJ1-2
CASARTGKGYGYTF
TGTGCCAGCGCTAGGACAGGGAAAGGCTATGGCTACACCTTC
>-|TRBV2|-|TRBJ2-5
CASSGGSQETQYF
TGTGCCAGCAGTGGAGGGTCCCAAGAGACCCAGTACTTC
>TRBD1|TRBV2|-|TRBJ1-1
CASSEDRGTEAFF
TGTGCCAGCAGTGAAGACAGGGGGACTGAAGCTTTCTTT
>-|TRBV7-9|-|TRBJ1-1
CASSGNRGNTEAFF
TGTGCCAGCAGCGGGAATAGGGGGAACACTGAAGCTTTCTTT
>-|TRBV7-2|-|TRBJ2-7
CASSLVRGYEQYF
TGTGCCAGCAGCTTAGTTCGCGGGTACGAGCAGTACTTC
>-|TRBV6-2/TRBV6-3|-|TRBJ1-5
CASRDGNQPQHF
TGTGCCAGCAGGGACGGCAATCAGCCCCAGCATTTT
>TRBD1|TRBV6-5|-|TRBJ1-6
CASSYTGQGSESPLHF
TGTGCCAGCAGTTACACTGGACAGGGGTCGGAGTCACCCCTCCACTTT
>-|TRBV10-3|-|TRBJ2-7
CAISERAPYEQYF
TGTGCCATCAGTGAGAGGGCTCCCTACGAGCAGTACTTC
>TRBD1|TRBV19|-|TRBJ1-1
CASSTKGQGATEAFF
TGTGCCAGTAGTACTAAGGGACAGGGGGCGACTGAAGCTTTCTTT
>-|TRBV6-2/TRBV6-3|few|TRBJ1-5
CASSYSAGVEDQPQHF
TGTGCCAGCAGTTACTCGGCGGGAGTAGAGGATCAGCCCCAGCATTTT
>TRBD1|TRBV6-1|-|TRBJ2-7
CASRLRDRVYEQYF
TGTGCCAGTCGGCTCCGGGACAGGGTTTACGAGCAGTACTTC
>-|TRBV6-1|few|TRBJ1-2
CASGSRGGLHGYTF
TGTGCCAGCGGATCCCGTGGGGGTTTGCATGGCTACACCTTC
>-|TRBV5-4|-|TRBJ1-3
CASTTWGSGNTIYF
TGTGCCAGCACCACTTGGGGCTCTGGAAACACCATATATTTT
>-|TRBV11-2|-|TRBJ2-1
CASSLGGGTYNEQFF
TGTGCCAGCAGCCTTGGGGGAGGAACCTACAATGAGCAGTTCTTC
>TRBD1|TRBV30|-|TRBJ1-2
CAWSTGQGGYTF
TGTGCCTGGAGCACGGGACAGGGAGGCTACACCTTC
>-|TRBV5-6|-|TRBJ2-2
CASSLVNTGELFF
TGTGCCAGCAGCTTGGTGAACACCGGGGAGCTGTTTTTT